What follows is one T cell receptor beta chain and its context. Antigen specificity is unknown. This sample is part of a study of beta chain features in type 1 diabetes. Study conclusions and caveats: PCR might pick shorter templates more often, in the same way for patients and controls. Moderate but significant shortening of TCRB CDR3s was recorded in all four CD4+ subsets from Type 1 diabetes patients. The VDJ junctions of type 1 diabetes patients carried fewer insertions and more deletions.

Sorting with CD45RO/CCR7/CD25/CD127/CD95/CD27 yielded naive, central memory, regulatory and stem-like memory CD4+ cells. Every bit of the isolated RNA underwent reverse transcription, so sequencing read expressed TCRB transcripts. Naive, central memory and regulatory T cell samples yielded around 3.4 million reads on average. Generated by immunoSEQ multiplex PCR, the TCRdb table keeps only in-frame clones and is missing some. The table lists approximately 29,000 clones, approximately 64% of them singletons. CDR3 length: 16 residues. Germline loops: CDR1 MNHEY, CDR2 SMNVEV (reference sequence). Trimming took 5 bases from V and 7 from J; bases not matched to a gene: 16.

The receptor's source is a woman aged 25-40 years with type 1 diabetes. J is TRBJ2-7 and V is TRBV27; 8 bases fit TRBD2. The sequencing sample was made of Tregs from blood. CDR3 nucleotides: TGTGCCAGCAGTCCGTCCTTAAGCGGGAGCACGAGAGAGCAGTACTTC. This translates into CASSPSLSGSTREQYF.